Each of the 17 T cell receptor beta chains below was sequenced from the same sample in a study of blood T cells in healthy people across ages. Combining a sample-barcoded 5' primer with a J-beta primer mix, a second PCR ran for roughly 6 to 11 cycles. TCRdb analysed the 5' RACE reads with MiXCR anew, one entry per CDR3 protein. The sample comprises about 800,000 distinct CDR3 sequences, 25% of which are singletons, and approximately 3.7% rests with the top ten. In addition, the sample was reused for a study of T cells of mothers and their children.

Sequenced input: blood. The receptors were gathered from a boy under 18 in good health.

The genes are TRBV12-3 or TRBV12-4 and TRBJ1-3; a weak D match, TRBD1 (5 bases). The CDR3 extends over 16 amino acids. The V gene lost 6 bases and the J gene lost 2 bases, with 17 bases spanning the gap. CDR3 amino acids: CASSPVSGLTGNTIYF. The CDR3 nucleotides read TGTGCCAGCAGCCCCGTTTCAGGGCTTACTGGAAACACCATATATTTT.

The V gene is TRBV2, the J gene TRBJ2-4; TRBD2 might be the D (5 bases). CDR3 length: 10 residues. Trimming took 9 bases from V and 7 from J, leaving 7 bases between them. CDR1 is SNHLY and CDR2 is FYNNEI in the germline V gene. The CDR3 sequence is CASAGNIQYF. The CDR3 DNA reads as TGTGCCAGTGCGGGCAACATTCAGTACTTC.

This clonotype was observed a handful of times. This sequence joins TRBV7-9 and TRBJ1-2, with D hard to call. With 5 bases removed from V and 2 bases from J, the gap between germline ends came to 9 bases. The germline V gene encodes CDR1 SEHNR and CDR2 FQNEAQ (reference sequence). The CDR3 consists of 13 residues. CDR3 region: CASSPKDNYGYTF. The CDR3 DNA reads TGTGCCAGCAGCCCGAAGGACAACTATGGCTACACCTTC.

This clonotype was found a few times. At one end, the junction sequence differs from germline, possibly due to a read error. V and J are TRBV12-3 or TRBV12-4 and TRBJ1-1, with D perhaps matching TRBD1 (6 bases). The CDR3 is 12 amino acids. The CDR3: CASSLTGNEAFF. CDR3 coding DNA: TGCGCCAGCAGCCTAACAGGGAATGAAGCTTTCTTT.

The chain uses TRBV5-1 and TRBJ2-5; the D gene could be TRBD1 or TRBD2 (5 bases each). The CDR3 covers 13 residues. Germline loops: CDR1 SGHRS, CDR2 YFSETQ. Trimming shortened V by 4 bases and J by 7 bases, and 14 bases separated the two germline ends. CDR3 protein: CASSPGTGMTQYF. CDR3 in DNA: TGCGCCAGCAGCCCAGGGACGGGGATGACCCAGTACTTC. The complete variable domain, with remaining parts taken from reference TRBV5-1 and TRBJ2-5, reads KAGVTQTPRYLIKTRGQQVTLSCSPISGHRSVSWYQQTPGQGLQFLFEYFSETQRNKGNFPGRFSGRQFSNSRSEMNVSTLELGDSALYLCASSPGTGMTQYFGPGTRLLVL.

The chain combines TRBV29-1 with TRBJ2-1; no clear D. The CDR3 consists of 13 residues. V was pared by 7 bases and J by 0 bases, with 10 bases between. The germline CDR1 and CDR2 sequences are SQVTM and ANQGSEA. CDR3 loop: CSGRRASYNEQFF. The CDR3 DNA is TGCAGCGGCCGACGGGCCTCCTACAATGAGCAGTTCTTC.

The chain links TRBV4-2 to TRBJ2-7; D uncertain. Per germline, CDR1 LGHNA and CDR2 YNFKEQ. V was shortened by 0 bases and J by 7 bases, with 10 bases between the two germline ends. This CDR3 has 13 residues. This chain's CDR3 is CASSQDLTKEQYF. DNA for the CDR3: TGTGCCAGCAGCCAAGATCTTACGAAGGAGCAGTACTTC.

This clonotype was seen a few times. The rearrangement uses TRBV7-9 and TRBJ2-5; 12 positions agree with TRBD2. The J call could be wrong; TRBJ2-1 is a better fit for the DNA end. Germline loops: CDR1 SEHNR, CDR2 FQNEAQ (reference sequence). The CDR3 loop spans 15 amino acids. The CDR3 is CASSPSTSGGDEQFF. In DNA form, the CDR3 reads TGTGCCAGCAGCCCATCGACTAGCGGGGGAGATGAGCAGTTCTTC.

J is TRBJ2-5 and V is TRBV7-9; D uncertain. Germline CDR1 is SEHNR and CDR2 is FQNEAQ (reference sequence). The CDR3 length is 14 residues. V dropped 5 bases and J dropped 3 bases, with 13 bases sitting between them. The CDR3 reads CASSPLRIKETQYF. For the CDR3, the DNA is TGTGCCAGCAGCCCGCTCAGGATAAAAGAGACCCAGTACTTC.

The genes are TRBV4-3 and TRBJ1-3; 8 bases agree with TRBD1. Per germline, CDR1 LGHNA and CDR2 YSLEER. V lost 2 bases to trimming and J lost 0 bases; unmatched junction nucleotides: 3. This CDR3 is 16 amino acids long. The CDR3 spells CASSQSGTGSGNTIYF. The CDR3 region has the DNA TGCGCCAGCAGCCAATCCGGGACAGGCTCTGGAAACACCATATATTTT.

In this sample, this clonotype turned up a few times. The chain has TRBV27 and TRBJ2-3; TRBD2 aligns across 8 bases. Germline-derived CDR1 and CDR2 are MNHEY and SMNVEV (reference sequence). V shed 2 bases and J 4 bases; nucleotides not matched to a gene: 8. The CDR3 contains 16 residues. The CDR3 DNA reads TGTGCCAGCAGTTTAAATGGGGCGGGGGGCCCAGATACGCAGTATTTT. It yields the protein CASSLNGAGGPDTQYF.

This clonotype appeared a few times. The chain recombines TRBV7-2 with TRBJ1-6; 8 nucleotides align to TRBD1. Germline CDR1 is SGHTA and CDR2 is FQGNSA. The CDR3 is made up of 16 amino acids. The V segment lost 5 bases and the J segment 3 bases; nucleotides outside the gene matches: 6. CDR3: CASSPQGAGYNSPLHF. The CDR3, as DNA: TGTGCCAGCAGCCCTCAGGGGGCCGGCTATAATTCACCCCTCCACTTT.

This clonotype has just a few counts. The chain employs TRBV15 and TRBJ2-7; D gene ambiguous. CDR3 length: 14 amino acids. Germline CDR1 reads LNHNV; CDR2 reads YYDKDF (reference sequence). The V end lost 1 base, the J end lost 3 bases, and 10 bases lay between the germline ends. The CDR3 coding sequence is TGTGCCACCAGCAGAGTTGGAACCTACTACGAGCAGTACTTC. Residues: CATSRVGTYYEQYF.

The J gene is TRBJ1-2, the V gene TRBV6-5; no firm D call. Deletions cut 5 bases from V and 0 bases from J, with 10 bases between. The CDR3 loop spans 14 amino acids. CDR1 is MNHEY, CDR2 SVGAGI, per germline. This chain's CDR3 is CASSVTDANYGYTF. The DNA for the CDR3 is TGTGCCAGCAGTGTGACGGACGCTAACTATGGCTACACCTTC.

A few counts support this clonotype. V and J are TRBV27 and TRBJ2-3; TRBD1 matches 8 bases. The germline V gene has CDR1 MNHEY and CDR2 SMNVEV (reference sequence). V lost 6 bases and J lost 0; bases outside the gene matches: 8. This CDR3 comprises 16 residues. Written as DNA, the CDR3 is TGTGCCAGCAGCGCTATGGACAGGGTGAGCACAGATACGCAGTATTTT. The encoded protein is CASSAMDRVSTDTQYF.

This clonotype was seen only a few times. The chain employs TRBV6-5 and TRBJ2-1; the D gene could be TRBD1 or TRBD2 (5 bases each). Looked up from germline, CDR1 is MNHEY and CDR2 is SVGAGI. Trimming shortened V by 0 bases and J by 10 bases, and 10 bases separated the two germline ends. The CDR3 sequence is 13 residues long. In DNA form, the CDR3 reads TGTGCCAGCAGTTACTCCCAGGGCGGGGAGCAGTTCTTC. Its translation is CASSYSQGGEQFF.

This chain's CDR3 is CATSDSTTGANVLTF. The CDR3 DNA reads TGTGCCACCAGTGATTCCACCACTGGGGCCAACGTCCTGACTTTC. V is TRBV24-1 and J is TRBJ2-6; no definite D call. V was clipped by 2 bases and J by 2 bases, with 6 bases between them. The CDR3 extends over 15 amino acids. CDR1 and CDR2 from the germline V gene are KGHDR and SFDVKD.